This is a list of T cell receptor beta chains from one sample in a study of CD8 T cells in Susac syndrome. TCRdb recomputed calls from the immunoSEQ multiplex PCR reads with MiXCR, one row per CDR3 protein. The top ten clones hold less than 0.15% of a sample with roughly 130,000 distinct CDR3 sequences, about 94% of them seen once. The sample comprised CD4+ T cells from PBMCs. The receptors were sampled from a human donor with multiple sclerosis. The CDR3 runs from the conserved cysteine through the conserved F or W. A D gene is named only where the DNA matches it firmly. Clone size appears in some rows only: once, few, many, or a class for an expanded clone.

>TRBV2|TRBJ2-6|-|-|18
CASAGVRQPSSGANVLTF
TGTGCCAGCGCTGGAGTTCGACAGCCCTCCTCAGGGGCCAACGTCCTGACTTTC
>TRBV9|TRBJ2-7|-|TRBD2|17
CASSVAAGLGTSYEQYF
TGTGCCAGCAGCGTAGCAGCGGGACTAGGTACCTCCTACGAGCAGTACTTC
>TRBV6-2/TRBV6-3|TRBJ2-7|-|TRBD2|14
CASLSGKSSYEQYF
TGTGCCAGCCTTAGCGGGAAAAGTTCCTACGAGCAGTACTTC
>TRBV18|TRBJ2-1|-|-|13
CASSPPGDNEQFF
TGTGCCAGCTCACCACCCGGGGACAATGAGCAGTTCTTC
>TRBV9|TRBJ2-7|once|-|15
CASSVGTGTLYEQYF
TGTGCCAGCAGCGTAGGGACCGGAACCCTCTACGAGCAGTACTTC
>TRBV27|TRBJ2-4|-|-|18
CASSLIGVTGLSKNIQYF
TGTGCCAGCAGTTTGATCGGCGTAACTGGGTTATCCAAAAACATTCAGTACTTC
>TRBV18|TRBJ1-2|-|-|13
CASSPGGRYGYTF
TGTGCCAGCTCCCCGGGAGGGCGCTATGGCTACACCTTC
>TRBV7-9|TRBJ1-1|-|-|13
CASSSLMNTEAFF
TGTGCCAGCAGCTCCTTGATGAACACTGAAGCTTTCTTT
>TRBV25-1|TRBJ1-2|-|-|15
CASSEEAGPNYGYTF
TGTGCCAGCAGTGAGGAGGCAGGGCCTAACTATGGCTACACCTTC
>TRBV5-8|TRBJ2-2|-|-|16
CASRLVGGGRTGELFF
TGTGCCAGCAGACTGGTCGGGGGCGGTCGAACCGGGGAGCTGTTTTTT
>TRBV7-9|TRBJ2-1|-|TRBD2|17
CASSPPGERGFYNEQFF
TGTGCCAGCAGCCCCCCTGGGGAGCGGGGGTTCTACAATGAGCAGTTCTTC